Listed below are T cell receptor beta chains from one sample, sequenced in a study of CD8 T cells in ankylosing spondylitis. In TCRdb, the 5' RACE reads were re-called with MiXCR into one record per CDR3 protein. The sample has about 360,000 distinct CDR3 sequences, approximately 22% seen once. The sample was blood, either unsorted or a sorted T cell fraction (not recorded which). These receptors came from a male donor with ankylosing spondylitis or in good health (not recorded which). Both conserved end residues are part of each CDR3. Each record gives: D gene, J gene, clone size, V gene, CDR3 DNA, CDR3 protein. A D gene is named only where the DNA matches it firmly. For some rows the clone size is stated as once, few or many, or as a class when expanded; others skip it.

d_call: NA
j_call: TRBJ2-7
clone_size: few
v_call: TRBV2
cdr3_nt: TGTGCCAGCAGTACCACCGGCGACTCGGTATCCTACGAGCAGTACTTC
cdr3_aa: CASSTTGDSVSYEQYF

d_call: NA
j_call: TRBJ1-1
clone_size: NA
v_call: TRBV10-3
cdr3_nt: TGTGCCATCAGTGAATGGTCAGTTGAAGCTTTCTTT
cdr3_aa: CAISEWSVEAFF

d_call: NA
j_call: TRBJ2-1
clone_size: few
v_call: TRBV4-2
cdr3_nt: TGTGCCAGCAGCCTATCTATTGCCCCGGGCAGTGAGCAGTTCTTC
cdr3_aa: CASSLSIAPGSEQFF

d_call: NA
j_call: TRBJ1-4
clone_size: few
v_call: TRBV12-3/TRBV12-4
cdr3_nt: TGTGCCAGCAGGCCCCTGGGTGGGGAGGAAGAGAAACTGTTTTTT
cdr3_aa: CASRPLGGEEEKLFF

d_call: NA
j_call: TRBJ1-5
clone_size: many
v_call: TRBV6-4
cdr3_nt: TGTGCCAGCAGCACGACAGGAGATAGCAATCAGCCCCAGCATTTT
cdr3_aa: CASSTTGDSNQPQHF

d_call: TRBD1
j_call: TRBJ2-5
clone_size: NA
v_call: TRBV20-1
cdr3_nt: TGCAGTGCTAGTGGCGGGACAGGGGAAGAGACCCAGTACTTC
cdr3_aa: CSASGGTGEETQYF

d_call: NA
j_call: TRBJ1-1
clone_size: few
v_call: TRBV20-1
cdr3_nt: TGCAGTGCTAGGTACCGGGACACTGAAGCTTTCTTT
cdr3_aa: CSARYRDTEAFF

d_call: NA
j_call: TRBJ2-1
clone_size: few
v_call: TRBV6-1
cdr3_nt: TGTGCCAGCAGCTCCGACACAAGCTCCTACAATGAGCAGTTCTTC
cdr3_aa: CASSSDTSSYNEQFF

d_call: NA
j_call: TRBJ2-7
clone_size: NA
v_call: TRBV7-9
cdr3_nt: TGTGCCAGCAGCTCCCCCGGGCGCGAGGTCTACGAGCAGTACTTC
cdr3_aa: CASSSPGREVYEQYF

d_call: NA
j_call: TRBJ1-5
clone_size: few
v_call: TRBV28
cdr3_nt: TGTGCCAGCAGTTTACCTTATAGCAATCAGCCCCAGCATTTT
cdr3_aa: CASSLPYSNQPQHF

d_call: NA
j_call: TRBJ2-1
clone_size: few
v_call: TRBV7-3
cdr3_nt: TGTGCCAGCAGCCAGGGGCCCTCCTACAATGAGCAGTTCTTC
cdr3_aa: CASSQGPSYNEQFF

d_call: NA
j_call: TRBJ1-2
clone_size: few
v_call: TRBV4-1
cdr3_nt: TGCGCCAGCAGCCAAGAGGCAGCTAACTATGGCTACACCTTC
cdr3_aa: CASSQEAANYGYTF

d_call: NA
j_call: TRBJ2-3
clone_size: NA
v_call: TRBV30
cdr3_nt: TGTGCCTGGAGTGTACAAGGGGCGGCGTTCACAGATACGCAGTATTTT
cdr3_aa: CAWSVQGAAFTDTQYF

d_call: TRBD1
j_call: TRBJ1-2
clone_size: NA
v_call: TRBV19
cdr3_nt: TGTGCCAGTAGCCCTACAGGGGGCAACCCCTATGGCTACACCTTC
cdr3_aa: CASSPTGGNPYGYTF

d_call: NA
j_call: TRBJ2-1
clone_size: NA
v_call: TRBV11-2
cdr3_nt: TGTGCCAGCAGCCGACCCGGGGACTACAATGAGCAGTTCTTC
cdr3_aa: CASSRPGDYNEQFF

d_call: NA
j_call: TRBJ2-3
clone_size: NA
v_call: TRBV7-9
cdr3_nt: TGTGCCAGCAGCCCAAGGGGGTACACAGATACGCAGTATTTT
cdr3_aa: CASSPRGYTDTQYF

d_call: NA
j_call: TRBJ1-2
clone_size: few
v_call: TRBV6-5
cdr3_nt: TGTGCCAGCAGTTACTTCAGGGGCGTCGGGGATGGCTACACCTTC
cdr3_aa: CASSYFRGVGDGYTF

d_call: NA
j_call: TRBJ2-7
clone_size: NA
v_call: TRBV25-1
cdr3_nt: TGTGCCAGCAGTCCTCAGGGGCCCCCCTACGAGCAGTACTTC
cdr3_aa: CASSPQGPPYEQYF

d_call: NA
j_call: TRBJ1-4
clone_size: NA
v_call: TRBV5-1
cdr3_nt: TGCGCCAGCAGCTTGGGGCAGGGAGACGAAAAACTGTTTTTT
cdr3_aa: CASSLGQGDEKLFF

d_call: TRBD2
j_call: TRBJ2-3
clone_size: NA
v_call: TRBV29-1
cdr3_nt: TGCAGCGTCCGCGGGACTAGCGGGGGAGAGGTAGATACGCAGTATTTT
cdr3_aa: CSVRGTSGGEVDTQYF

d_call: NA
j_call: TRBJ2-7
clone_size: NA
v_call: TRBV20-1
cdr3_nt: TGCAGTGCTAGCAGTGGAGGCTACGAGCAGTACTTC
cdr3_aa: CSASSGGYEQYF

d_call: NA
j_call: TRBJ2-7
clone_size: few
v_call: TRBV7-8
cdr3_nt: TGTGCCAGCAAGGTGGGATACTCCTACGAGCAGTACTTC
cdr3_aa: CASKVGYSYEQYF

d_call: NA
j_call: TRBJ2-1
clone_size: NA
v_call: TRBV15
cdr3_nt: TGTGCCACCAGCAGAGATAAGGGGGACGCCTCGAACAATGAGCAGTTCTTC
cdr3_aa: CATSRDKGDASNNEQFF

d_call: NA
j_call: TRBJ2-1
clone_size: NA
v_call: TRBV7-9
cdr3_nt: TGTGCCAGCAGCCCCCAGGCACTTGATGAGCAGTTCTTC
cdr3_aa: CASSPQALDEQFF

d_call: NA
j_call: TRBJ1-2
clone_size: few
v_call: TRBV6-1
cdr3_nt: TGTGCCAGCAGTGAAGTGGACCTCTATGGCTACACCTTC
cdr3_aa: CASSEVDLYGYTF

d_call: TRBD2
j_call: TRBJ2-5
clone_size: NA
v_call: TRBV6-1
cdr3_nt: TGTGCCAGCAGTGGGACGGTCACCGGGAGGGAGACCCAGTACTTC
cdr3_aa: CASSGTVTGRETQYF

d_call: NA
j_call: TRBJ1-2
clone_size: few
v_call: TRBV7-9
cdr3_nt: TGTGCCAGCAGCTTTTTACCCTCGACAGCTAACTATGGCTACACCTTC
cdr3_aa: CASSFLPSTANYGYTF

d_call: NA
j_call: TRBJ2-2
clone_size: NA
v_call: TRBV12-3/TRBV12-4
cdr3_nt: TGTGCCAGCAGACCTGGGACCCTCAACACCGGGGAGCTGTTTTTT
cdr3_aa: CASRPGTLNTGELFF

d_call: TRBD1
j_call: TRBJ2-7
clone_size: few
v_call: TRBV7-8
cdr3_nt: TGTGCCAGCAGCTTATATTCAGGGGGCCACGAGCAGTACTTC
cdr3_aa: CASSLYSGGHEQYF

d_call: TRBD2
j_call: TRBJ2-3
clone_size: few
v_call: TRBV4-1
cdr3_nt: TGCGCCAGCAGCCAATACTTTAGCGGGGGTGATACGCAGTATTTT
cdr3_aa: CASSQYFSGGDTQYF

d_call: NA
j_call: TRBJ2-7
clone_size: few
v_call: TRBV24-1
cdr3_nt: TGTGCCACCAGTGACTCGTCTTACGCGGGGGAGCAGTACTTC
cdr3_aa: CATSDSSYAGEQYF

d_call: NA
j_call: TRBJ2-1
clone_size: NA
v_call: TRBV20-1
cdr3_nt: TGCAGTGCTACCGCTCGGGACACCTACAATGAGCAGTTCTTC
cdr3_aa: CSATARDTYNEQFF

d_call: TRBD2
j_call: TRBJ2-3
clone_size: NA
v_call: TRBV9
cdr3_nt: TGTGCCAGCAAGTTGTGGCGGGGGGGCTTCACAGATACGCAGTATTTT
cdr3_aa: CASKLWRGGFTDTQYF

d_call: TRBD2
j_call: TRBJ2-5
clone_size: few
v_call: TRBV20-1
cdr3_nt: TGCAGTGCTAGAGAATTATGGGGAGGGGCAGAGACCCAGTACTTC
cdr3_aa: CSARELWGGAETQYF

d_call: TRBD1
j_call: TRBJ1-1
clone_size: few
v_call: TRBV12-3/TRBV12-4
cdr3_nt: TGTGCCAGCAGTCCTAGGACAGGGGGGAACACTGAAGCTTTCTTT
cdr3_aa: CASSPRTGGNTEAFF

d_call: TRBD1
j_call: TRBJ2-7
clone_size: few
v_call: TRBV12-3/TRBV12-4
cdr3_nt: TGTGCCAGCAGGACAGGGTTCGAGCAGTACTTC
cdr3_aa: CASRTGFEQYF

d_call: NA
j_call: TRBJ2-1
clone_size: NA
v_call: TRBV12-3/TRBV12-4
cdr3_nt: TGTGCCGGCGGGTGGGGGACCTATGAGCAGTTCTTC
cdr3_aa: CAGGWGTYEQFF

d_call: TRBD1
j_call: TRBJ2-5
clone_size: once
v_call: TRBV7-9
cdr3_nt: TGTGCCAGCAGCCGGACAGGGGGAAGAGATGAGACCCAGTACTTC
cdr3_aa: CASSRTGGRDETQYF

d_call: NA
j_call: TRBJ2-1
clone_size: NA
v_call: TRBV15
cdr3_nt: TGTGCCACCAGCAGAGACTGGGGGATGGAGTTCTTC
cdr3_aa: CATSRDWGMEFF

d_call: NA
j_call: TRBJ2-1
clone_size: NA
v_call: TRBV20-1
cdr3_nt: TGCAGCGACGGGACCCCCGGTGGTGGGGACAATGAGCAGTTCTTC
cdr3_aa: CSDGTPGGGDNEQFF

d_call: NA
j_call: TRBJ2-7
clone_size: many
v_call: TRBV12-3/TRBV12-4
cdr3_nt: TGTGCCAGCAGTTTAGCCGGTTCTGGGGAGCAGTACTTC
cdr3_aa: CASSLAGSGEQYF

d_call: TRBD1
j_call: TRBJ2-3
clone_size: NA
v_call: TRBV10-3
cdr3_nt: TGTGCCATCAGTGGGGGACAGGGGGCGGACACAGATACGCAGTATTTT
cdr3_aa: CAISGGQGADTDTQYF

d_call: NA
j_call: TRBJ1-1
clone_size: NA
v_call: TRBV29-1
cdr3_nt: TGCAGCGTTGAACCCGCACTGAACACTGAAGCTTTCTTT
cdr3_aa: CSVEPALNTEAFF